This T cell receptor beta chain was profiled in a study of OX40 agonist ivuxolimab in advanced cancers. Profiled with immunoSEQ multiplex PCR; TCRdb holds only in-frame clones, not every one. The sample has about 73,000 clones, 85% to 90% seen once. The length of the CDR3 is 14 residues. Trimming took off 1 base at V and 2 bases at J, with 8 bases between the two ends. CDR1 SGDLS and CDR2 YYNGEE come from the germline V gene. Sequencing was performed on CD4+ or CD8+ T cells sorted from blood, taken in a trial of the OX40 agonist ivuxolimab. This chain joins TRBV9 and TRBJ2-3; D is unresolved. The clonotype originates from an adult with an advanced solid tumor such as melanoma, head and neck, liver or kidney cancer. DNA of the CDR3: TGTGCCAGCAGCGTATCCGGAGTCACAGATACGCAGTATTTT. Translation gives CASSVSGVTDTQYF.